This T cell receptor (beta chain) comes out of a study of OX40 agonist ivuxolimab in advanced cancers. The overall study: Patients received ivuxolimab, an agonistic anti-OX40 (CD134) antibody.

Sequencing was performed with immunoSEQ multiplex PCR; in TCRdb, only in-frame clones are kept and a portion is missing. The sample has almost 85,000 clones, 94% seen once. The CDR3 consists of 17 residues. From germline, CDR1 is SGHTA and CDR2 FQGTGA. Trimming cost V 5 bases and J 6 bases; bases outside gene matches: 15. With baseline, cycle 4 day 1, and cycle 7 day 1 as timepoints, blood was sampled. Study observations and caveats: Expanded peripheral T cell antigen specificity was not determined. Those patients achieving a partial response at 0.1-3.0 mg/kg showed among the lowest clonal expansion.

With respect to this clone: Its antigen is unknown.

The source is an adult with an advanced solid tumor such as melanoma, head and neck, liver or kidney cancer. The chain couples TRBV7-3 to TRBJ2-3; 9 nucleotides match TRBD2. Source: CD4+ or CD8+ T cells sorted from blood, taken in a trial of the OX40 agonist ivuxolimab. The CDR3 here is CASSPQSSGSRRDTQYF. DNA for the CDR3: TGTGCCAGCAGCCCCCAGAGTAGCGGGAGTAGACGGGATACGCAGTATTTT.